One and the same sample provided the 14 T cell receptor beta chains below, sequenced in a study of blood T cell repertoires in COVID-19. The repertoire was sequenced with immunoSEQ multiplex PCR; TCRdb's copy has only in-frame clones and lacks some. The sample yields 140,000 to 150,000 clones, 80% seen once. Input material: peripheral blood. Every receptor here comes from a man in his sixties with active or convalescent COVID-19.

As concerns this clone: The same CDR3 arises from other DNA sequences in this sample as well. This chain links TRBV5-1 with TRBJ2-3; tentative D call: TRBD2 (7 bases). The length of the CDR3 is 14 residues. V dropped 5 bases and J dropped 3 bases, with 13 bases sitting between them. Per the germline V gene, CDR1 is SGHRS and CDR2 is YFSETQ. CDR3 protein: CASRRGGGTDTQYF. CDR3 bases: TGCGCCAGCAGAAGGGGGGGCGGGACAGATACGCAGTATTTT.

This clone was detected a few times. Within the sample, other DNA sequences also encode this same CDR3. V and J are TRBV5-1 and TRBJ1-1; the D is unclear. The V and J ends lost 0 bases and 2 bases respectively, with 5 bases between them. The CDR3 length is 13 residues. CDR1 is SGHRS, CDR2 YFSETQ, per germline. The CDR3 spells CASSLAGNTEAFF. CDR3 sequence (DNA): TGCGCCAGCAGCTTGGCAGGAAACACTGAAGCTTTCTTT.

This rearrangement joins TRBV4-1 to TRBJ2-7, with 14 bases aligning to TRBD2. With V trimmed by 0 bases and J by 6 bases, 4 bases remained unmatched. The V gene's germline CDR1 is MGHRA and CDR2 YSYEKL. This CDR3 comprises 16 residues. The CDR3 sequence is CASSQDGLAGGSEQYF. DNA of the CDR3: TGCGCCAGCAGCCAAGACGGACTAGCGGGAGGTAGCGAGCAGTACTTC.

V and J are TRBV19 and TRBJ1-1, with D possibly TRBD1 on 5 matching bases. The germline V gene encodes CDR1 LNHDA and CDR2 SQIVND (reference sequence). The CDR3 loop spans 14 amino acids. Trimming removed 6 bases from V and 0 bases from J, with 11 bases in between. The CDR3 region has the DNA TGTGCCAGTAGCCTCACAGGCCTGAACACTGAAGCTTTCTTT. Its translation is CASSLTGLNTEAFF.

This rearrangement joins TRBV5-8 to TRBJ2-6, with a weak D call TRBD1 (5 bases). This CDR3 region has 16 residues. V lost 1 base to trimming and J lost 2 bases, with 10 bases between them. From germline, CDR1 is SGHTS and CDR2 YDEGEE. CDR3 in amino acids: CASSLRGLPGANVLTF. CDR3 nucleotide sequence: TGTGCCAGCAGCTTGAGGGGTTTGCCTGGGGCCAACGTCCTGACTTTC.

This rearrangement joins TRBV2 to TRBJ2-3; no definite D call. The germline CDR1 and CDR2 sequences are SNHLY and FYNNEI. Between the trimmed V and J ends, which lost 5 bases and 11 bases, there was a span of 20 bases. The CDR3 contains 14 residues. The CDR3 loop reads CASSPLGSTEKQYF. CDR3 nucleotides: TGTGCCAGCAGTCCCCTTGGTTCAACAGAGAAGCAGTATTTT.

The chain uses TRBV7-2 and TRBJ1-5; maybe TRBD1 (6 bases). The germline gives CDR1 SGHTA, CDR2 FQGNSA. V was shortened by 5 bases and J by 4 bases, with 12 bases between the two germline ends. CDR3 length: 14 amino acids. The CDR3: CASSATGRNQPQHF. The CDR3 bases are TGTGCCAGCAGCGCGACAGGTCGGAATCAGCCCCAGCATTTT.

The chain couples TRBV11-1 to TRBJ1-2; D is unresolved. CDR3 length: 13 residues. V was trimmed by 1 base and J by 0 bases, leaving 3 bases between them. CDR1 and CDR2 from the germline V gene are SGHAT and FQDESV (reference sequence). The CDR3 here is CASSLDTNYGYTF. The CDR3 DNA reads as TGTGCCAGCAGCTTAGACACTAACTATGGCTACACCTTC.

The gene calls are TRBV24-1 and TRBJ2-1; 8 bases are a match to TRBD1. Looked up from germline, CDR1 is KGHDR and CDR2 is SFDVKD. V shed 6 bases and J 8 bases; nucleotides not matched to a gene: 8. The CDR3 is made up of 14 amino acids. In nucleotides, the CDR3 is TGTGCCACCAGTCGTGCAGGGGGCTGGGATGAGCAGTTCTTC. As protein: CATSRAGGWDEQFF.

The CDR3, as DNA: TGTGCCAGCAGCCCCCGGACAGGGGGGTTCTCCTACGAGCAGTACTTC. This sequence encodes CASSPRTGGFSYEQYF. The rearrangement uses TRBV7-2 and TRBJ2-7, with 10 bases lining up with TRBD1. With 5 bases clipped from V and 0 bases from J, the junction kept 7 bases outside the gene matches. The CDR3 spans 16 residues. Germline V CDR1 and CDR2: SGHTA, FQGNSA. Combining the CDR3 with reference TRBV7-2 and TRBJ2-7 gives the whole variable domain GAGVSQSPSNKVTEKGKDVELRCDPISGHTALYWYRQSLGQGLEFLIYFQGNSAPDKSGLPSDRFSAERTGGSVSTLTIQRTQQEDSAVYLCASSPRTGGFSYEQYFGPGTRLTVT.

The chain has TRBV6-2 or TRBV6-3 and TRBJ2-5; 8 bases align to TRBD2. Germline V lookup: CDR1 MNHEY, CDR2 SVGEGT. Losses at the gene ends were 8 bases for V and 4 bases for J; bases not matched to a gene: 15. This CDR3 contains 16 residues. The DNA for the CDR3 is TGTGCCAGCTGCCAGGCTGAGCGGGGGAGTGGAGAGACCCAGTACTTC. Protein: CASCQAERGSGETQYF.

This chain connects TRBV5-4 to TRBJ2-7; TRBD2 agrees at 10 bases. The CDR3 has 15 amino acids. In germline, CDR1 is SGHNT, CDR2 YYREEE (reference sequence). V shed 5 bases, J shed 6 bases, and the junction held 11 bases outside the gene matches. As DNA, the CDR3 is TGTGCCAGCAGGCCTACCCTAGCGGGAGTTACCGAGCAGTACTTC. It is translated as CASRPTLAGVTEQYF. The whole variable domain, remainder taken from reference TRBV5-4 and TRBJ2-7, is ETGVTQSPTHLIKTRGQQVTLRCSSQSGHNTVSWYQQALGQGPQFIFQYYREEENGRGNFPPRFSGLQFPNYSSELNVNALELDDSALYLCASRPTLAGVTEQYFGPGTRLTVT.

The V and J genes are TRBV24-1 and TRBJ2-3; D is perhaps TRBD2 (6 bases). This CDR3 contains 14 residues. Germline CDR1 is KGHDR and CDR2 is SFDVKD. The V end was cut by 4 bases, the J end by 0 bases, with 7 bases between. The CDR3 loop reads CATSEEGSTDTQYF. The CDR3 nucleotides are TGTGCCACCAGTGAGGAGGGTAGCACAGATACGCAGTATTTT.

The sample holds one count of this clone. The rearrangement links TRBV5-1 to TRBJ2-1; D is undetermined. Germline V gives CDR1 SGHRS, CDR2 YFSETQ. CDR3 length: 15 residues. Trimming shortened V by 0 bases and J by 4 bases, and 11 bases separated the two germline ends. The CDR3 DNA reads as TGCGCCAGCAGCTTGGGTAGTGACTCATACAATGAGCAGTTCTTC. This encodes CASSLGSDSYNEQFF.